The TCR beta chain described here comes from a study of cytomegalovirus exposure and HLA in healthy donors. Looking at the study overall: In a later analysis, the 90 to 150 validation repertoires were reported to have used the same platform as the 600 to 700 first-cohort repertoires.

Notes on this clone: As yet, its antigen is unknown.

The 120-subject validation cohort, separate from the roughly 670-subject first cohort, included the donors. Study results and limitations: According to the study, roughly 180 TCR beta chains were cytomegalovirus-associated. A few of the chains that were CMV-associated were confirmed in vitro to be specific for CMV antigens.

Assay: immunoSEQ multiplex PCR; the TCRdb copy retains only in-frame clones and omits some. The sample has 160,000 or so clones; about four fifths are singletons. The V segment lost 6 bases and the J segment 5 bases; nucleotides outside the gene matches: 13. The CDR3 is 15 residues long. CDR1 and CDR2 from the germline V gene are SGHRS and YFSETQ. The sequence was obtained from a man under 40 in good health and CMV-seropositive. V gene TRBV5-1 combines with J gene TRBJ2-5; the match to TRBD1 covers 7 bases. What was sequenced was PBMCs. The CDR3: CASTRDSVQGETQYF. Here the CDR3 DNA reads TGCGCCAGCACCAGGGACAGCGTACAGGGGGAGACCCAGTACTTC. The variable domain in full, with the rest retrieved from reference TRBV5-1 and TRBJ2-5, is KAGVTQTPRYLIKTRGQQVTLSCSPISGHRSVSWYQQTPGQGLQFLFEYFSETQRNKGNFPGRFSGRQFSNSRSEMNVSTLELGDSALYLCASTRDSVQGETQYFGPGTRLLVL.